This T cell receptor beta chain was sequenced for a study of cytomegalovirus exposure and HLA in healthy donors. General study findings and limits: Fewer N-insertions than the approximately 700-donor mean were reportedly shown by an Asian-associated ancestry cluster in a later analysis. Prior analysis indicated that the majority of TCR beta V segments exhibited productivity approximately 87% or approximately 30% of the time. At a 0.05 false discovery rate, a later analysis found 16,951 TCR beta sequences to be associated with HLA alleles. Looking again later, the authors saw that most CMV-associated TCR beta chains seemed HLA-restricted.

The PCR was carried out with 60 Vbeta primers and 13 Jbeta primers. The repertoire was sequenced with immunoSEQ multiplex PCR; TCRdb's copy has only in-frame clones and lacks some. Here the sample spans roughly 73,000 clones, 65% to 80% being singletons. Germline values: CDR1 SGHDT, CDR2 YYEEEE. The CDR3 covers 16 residues. The ends lost 0 bases at V and 2 bases at J; junction bases unmatched: 7. Remarks on this clone: Its antigen remains unknown.

The chain joins TRBV5-6 to TRBJ2-7, with 8 bases that match TRBD1. Input material: PBMCs. This receptor was obtained from an older man in good health and CMV-seronegative. This CDR3 reads CASSLAGAQGAYEQYF. The CDR3 nucleotides are TGTGCCAGCAGCTTGGCGGGGGCACAGGGGGCCTACGAGCAGTACTTC.